Listed here is a single T cell receptor beta chain. This entry comes from a study of blood T cell repertoires in COVID-19. In the study overall: Nucleic acid was either cDNA or gDNA, and it came from T cells, B-cell-depleted T cells, or PBMCs.

The age range of participants was about 18 to 100 years, with residence in roughly 25 US areas. Participant reports of clinical history set cohort assignment. This table comes from immunoSEQ multiplex PCR, and its TCRdb copy is limited to in-frame clones, with some not included. The data hold about 180,000 clones, with roughly 89% observed a single time. The CDR3 is made up of 16 amino acids. V lost 2 bases, J lost 0 bases, and 13 bases lay in between. CDR1 and CDR2 from the germline V gene are SGHAT and FQNNGV. The TCR comes from a woman between 40 and 50 years old with acute COVID-19. J is TRBJ1-1 and V is TRBV11-2; D is ambiguous. The sequencing input was PBMCs or T cells enriched from blood (not recorded which). The chain's CDR3 is CASSLSSGHMNTEAFF. CDR3 in DNA: TGTGCCAGCAGCTTAAGTTCAGGCCACATGAACACTGAAGCTTTCTTT. The full variable domain, its missing parts supplied by reference TRBV11-2 and TRBJ1-1, is EAGVAQSPRYKIIEKRQSVAFWCNPISGHATLYWYQQILGQGPKLLIQFQNNGVVDDSQLPKDRFSAERLKGVDSTLKIQPAKLEDSAVYLCASSLSSGHMNTEAFFGQGTRLTVV.